The clone carrying this T cell receptor beta chain was picked up many times. Its antigen is unidentified. Germline V lookup: CDR1 SGHTA, CDR2 FQGNSA. V lost 1 base, J lost 7 bases, and 14 bases lay in between. The CDR3 extends over 16 amino acids. This entry is derived from a study of Graves' ophthalmopathy and Graves' hyperthyroidism. Amplification targeted the TCR beta CDR3 regions, with RNA transcripts as the source material. The workflow started with a first-round RT-PCR run with HTBI primers and then moved on to a second-round multiplex PCR. TCRdb ran MiXCR on the multiplex PCR reads and lists one entry per CDR3 protein. Among some 390,000 distinct CDR3 sequences listed, approximately 20% were seen once. Points from the study as a whole: Also, most clonotypes expanded in the thyroid above 0.001 frequency appeared in blood.

Moderate-to-severe activity, with CAS ≥3, NOSPECS ≥4 and duration under 3 months, characterized the donors with ophthalmopathy. The authors diagnosed from clinical symptoms, serum thyroxine, TRAb, thyroid ultrasound and orbital computed tomography. The clonotype was recovered from a woman aged 18 to 35 with Graves' ophthalmopathy. The V gene is TRBV7-2, the J gene TRBJ1-6, with D tentatively TRBD1 (5 bases). The specimen was peripheral blood. CDR3 sequence reads: CASSLVQQGRNSPLHF. CDR3 coding DNA: TGTGCCAGCAGCTTAGTTCAGCAGGGTAGGAATTCACCCCTCCACTTT.